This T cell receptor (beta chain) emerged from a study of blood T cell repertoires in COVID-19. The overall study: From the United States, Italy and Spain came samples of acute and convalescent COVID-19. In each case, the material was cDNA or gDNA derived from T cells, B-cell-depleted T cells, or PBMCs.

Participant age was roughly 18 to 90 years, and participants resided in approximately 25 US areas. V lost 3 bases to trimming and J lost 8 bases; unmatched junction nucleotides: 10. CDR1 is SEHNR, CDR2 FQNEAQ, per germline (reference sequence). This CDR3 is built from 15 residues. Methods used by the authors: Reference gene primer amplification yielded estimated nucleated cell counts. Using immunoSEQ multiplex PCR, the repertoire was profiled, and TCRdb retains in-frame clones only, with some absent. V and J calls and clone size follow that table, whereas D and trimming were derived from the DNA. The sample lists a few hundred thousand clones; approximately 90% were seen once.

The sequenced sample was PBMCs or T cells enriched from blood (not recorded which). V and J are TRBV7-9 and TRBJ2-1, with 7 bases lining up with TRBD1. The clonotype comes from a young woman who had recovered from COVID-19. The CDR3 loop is CASSLGDRRVYEQFF. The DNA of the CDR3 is TGTGCCAGCAGCTTGGGGGACAGAAGGGTTTATGAGCAGTTCTTC.